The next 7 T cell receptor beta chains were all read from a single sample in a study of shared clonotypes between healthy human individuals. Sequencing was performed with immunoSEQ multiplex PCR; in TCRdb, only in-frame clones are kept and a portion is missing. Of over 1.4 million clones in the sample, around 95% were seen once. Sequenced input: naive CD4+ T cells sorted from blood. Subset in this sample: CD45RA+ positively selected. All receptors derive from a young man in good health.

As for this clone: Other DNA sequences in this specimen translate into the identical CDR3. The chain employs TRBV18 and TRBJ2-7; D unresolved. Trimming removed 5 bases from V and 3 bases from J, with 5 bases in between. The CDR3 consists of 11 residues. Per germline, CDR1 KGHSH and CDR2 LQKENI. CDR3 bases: TGTGCCAGCTCAAGGGACTACGAGCAGTACTTC. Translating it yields CASSRDYEQYF.

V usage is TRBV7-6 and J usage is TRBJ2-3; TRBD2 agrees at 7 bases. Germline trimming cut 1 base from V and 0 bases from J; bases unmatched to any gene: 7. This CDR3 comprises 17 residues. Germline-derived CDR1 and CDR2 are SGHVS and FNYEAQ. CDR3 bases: TGTGCCAGCAGCTTAGGGGCGCTAGCGGCTAGCACAGATACGCAGTATTTT. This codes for CASSLGALAASTDTQYF.

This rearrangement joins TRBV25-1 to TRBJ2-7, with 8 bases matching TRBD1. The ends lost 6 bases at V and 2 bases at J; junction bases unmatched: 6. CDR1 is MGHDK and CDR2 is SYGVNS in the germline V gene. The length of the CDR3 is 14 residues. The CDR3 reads CASRDDRGPYEQYF. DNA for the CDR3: TGTGCCAGCAGGGACGACAGGGGACCCTACGAGCAGTACTTC.

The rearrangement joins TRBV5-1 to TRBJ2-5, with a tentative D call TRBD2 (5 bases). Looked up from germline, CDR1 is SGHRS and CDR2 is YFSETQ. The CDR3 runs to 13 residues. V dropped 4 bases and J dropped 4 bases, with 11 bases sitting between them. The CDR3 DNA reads TGCGCCAGCAGCGCTTTAGCGAGAGAGACCCAGTACTTC. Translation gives CASSALARETQYF.

The CDR3 DNA is TGCAGCGTAGGGACAGGTCAGAACACCGGGGAGCTGTTTTTT. Its translation is CSVGTGQNTGELFF. The V and J genes are TRBV29-1 and TRBJ2-2; 8 bases map to TRBD1. Germline V gene data show CDR1 as SQVTM and CDR2 as ANQGSEA. The CDR3 runs to 14 residues. V lost 6 bases and J lost 1; bases outside the gene matches: 4.

DNA for the CDR3: TGTGCCAGCAGCTTAAAAAGTACGGGGCACGGCTCTAGCACAGATACGCAGTATTTT. Protein sequence: CASSLKSTGHGSSTDTQYF. The V and J genes are TRBV7-2 and TRBJ2-3; possibly TRBD1 or TRBD2 for D (5 bases each). Germline CDR1 and CDR2: SGHTA and FQGNSA. V dropped 2 bases and J dropped 0 bases, with 21 bases sitting between them. This CDR3 region has 19 residues.

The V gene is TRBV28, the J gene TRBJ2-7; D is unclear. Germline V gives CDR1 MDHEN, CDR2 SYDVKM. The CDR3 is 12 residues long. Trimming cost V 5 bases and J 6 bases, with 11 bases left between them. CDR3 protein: CASSKAVGEQYF. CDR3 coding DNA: TGTGCCAGCAGTAAGGCGGTAGGCGAGCAGTACTTC.